This T cell receptor (beta chain) is from a study of cytomegalovirus exposure and HLA in healthy donors. For the study at large: Drawn from HLA-typed donors, 80 million to 100 million unique TCRs were held in an early data release. Among the 300 to 450 genotyped donors, 65% to 90% were placed in the Caucasian-associated ancestry cluster.

Germline CDR1 is SNHLY and CDR2 is FYNNEI. CDR3 length equals 16 residues. V lost 7 bases and J 2 bases, leaving 15 bases between the germline ends. Whole-study results and caveats: Previously analyzed data showed that most TCR beta V segments were productive at a frequency of about 87% or about 30%.

PCR involved 60 Vbeta and 13 Jbeta primers. Libraries were prepared by immunoSEQ multiplex PCR; TCRdb keeps only in-frame clonotypes and omits some of them. The data contain 95,000 to 100,000 clones, around three quarters of them singletons. For this clone: Its antigen is not identified.

The sequencing sample was made of PBMCs. The chain uses TRBV2 and TRBJ1-6, with a tentative D call TRBD1 (5 bases). The receptor's source is a man aged 35-49 years in good health and CMV-seronegative. The chain's CDR3 is CASNGPREAYNSPLHF. The CDR3 DNA is TGTGCCAGCAATGGGCCCAGGGAAGCCTATAATTCACCCCTCCACTTT.